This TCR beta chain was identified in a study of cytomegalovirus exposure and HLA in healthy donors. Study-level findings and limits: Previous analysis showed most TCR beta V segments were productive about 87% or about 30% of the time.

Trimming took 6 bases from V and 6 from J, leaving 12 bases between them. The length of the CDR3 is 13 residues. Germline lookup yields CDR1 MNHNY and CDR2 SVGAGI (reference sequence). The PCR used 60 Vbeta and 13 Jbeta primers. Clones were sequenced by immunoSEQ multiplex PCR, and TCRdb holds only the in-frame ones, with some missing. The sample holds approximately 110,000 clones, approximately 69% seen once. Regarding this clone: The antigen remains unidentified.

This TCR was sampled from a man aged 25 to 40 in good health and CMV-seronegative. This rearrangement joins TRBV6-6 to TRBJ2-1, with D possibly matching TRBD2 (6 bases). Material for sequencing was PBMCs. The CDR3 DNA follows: TGTGCCAGCAGACCCCGGAGGGCCAATGAGCAGTTCTTC. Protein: CASRPRRANEQFF.